These 28 T cell receptor beta chains were all obtained from the same sample, sequenced in a study of cytomegalovirus exposure and HLA in healthy donors. The primer mix had 60 Vbeta and 13 Jbeta primers. Profiled with immunoSEQ multiplex PCR; TCRdb holds only in-frame clones, not every one. The data show 75,000 to 95,000 clones, approximately 84% seen once. What was sequenced was PBMCs. The receptors shown here come from a man aged 18 to 35 in good health and CMV-seronegative.

The chain employs TRBV4-2 and TRBJ2-7; TRBD2 matches at 7 bases. V lost 1 base and J lost 3; bases outside the gene matches: 6. This CDR3 region has 15 residues. In germline, CDR1 is LGHNA, CDR2 YNFKEQ. The CDR3 nucleotides are TGTGCCAGCAGCCAAGGCGAGCGGGGATACTACGAGCAGTACTTC. This codes for CASSQGERGYYEQYF.

The rearrangement uses TRBV4-1 and TRBJ2-1; D is perhaps TRBD2 (6 bases). Germline CDR1 and CDR2: MGHRA and YSYEKL. This CDR3 is 17 amino acids long. Trimming took 4 bases from V and 5 from J, leaving 21 bases between them. As DNA, the CDR3 is TGCGCCAGCAGCCTCGTGGAGGGGAACTATCCGAACAATGAGCAGTTCTTC. Protein sequence: CASSLVEGNYPNNEQFF.

V usage is TRBV6-1 and J usage is TRBJ2-5; D is possibly TRBD2 (5 bases). CDR3 size: 15 residues. The germline CDR1 and CDR2 sequences are MNHNS and SASEGT. With 2 bases removed from V and 1 base from J, the gap between germline ends came to 11 bases. The CDR3 spells CASSEIPLAQETQYF. CDR3 coding DNA: TGTGCCAGCAGTGAAATCCCGCTAGCCCAAGAGACCCAGTACTTC.

The chain links TRBV5-1 to TRBJ2-7, with TRBD2 identical over 9 bases. Germline V gives CDR1 SGHRS, CDR2 YFSETQ. Trimming removed 5 bases from V and 3 bases from J; junction bases left unmatched: 9. This CDR3 spans 15 amino acids. CDR3 amino acids: CASRLAGVDNYEQYF. The CDR3 coding sequence is TGCGCCAGCAGATTAGCGGGAGTTGACAACTACGAGCAGTACTTC.

The V call is TRBV19, the J call TRBJ2-7, with TRBD2 matching over 10 bases. Germline trimming cut 5 bases from V and 3 bases from J; bases unmatched to any gene: 4. The germline gives CDR1 LNHDA, CDR2 SQIVND (reference sequence). CDR3 size: 14 residues. CDR3 DNA: TGTGCCAGTAGTTCGGGACTAGCGAACTACGAGCAGTACTTC. Translation: CASSSGLANYEQYF.

The chain couples TRBV10-3 to TRBJ2-5, with TRBD2 matching 14 bases. V was clipped by 11 bases and J by 4 bases; unmatched bases: 12. Germline V lookup: CDR1 ENHRY, CDR2 SYGVKD. The CDR3 sequence is 16 residues long. Written as DNA, the CDR3 is TGTGCCGCCGCTCCGGGACTAGCGGGAGATGCAGAGACCCAGTACTTC. The encoded protein is CAAAPGLAGDAETQYF.

The chain combines TRBV7-9 with TRBJ1-6; D is unresolved. This CDR3 region has 15 residues. V lost 1 base, J lost 8 bases, and 12 bases lay in between. Germline V gene data show CDR1 as SEHNR and CDR2 as FQNEAQ (reference sequence). CDR3 DNA: TGTGCCAGCAGCTTAGATAGAGAACCTGATTCACCCCTCCACTTT. Translating gives CASSLDREPDSPLHF.

The chain combines TRBV18 with TRBJ1-1, with 8 bases fitting TRBD1. The CDR3 consists of 14 residues. Per germline, CDR1 KGHSH and CDR2 LQKENI. Trimming took 5 bases from V and 2 from J; bases not matched to a gene: 4. The CDR3 region is CASSAGTGNTEAFF. The CDR3 coding sequence is TGTGCCAGCTCAGCCGGGACAGGCAACACTGAAGCTTTCTTT. Full variable domain (rest looked up from reference TRBV18 and TRBJ1-1): NAGVMQNPRHLVRRRGQEARLRCSPMKGHSHVYWYRQLPEEGLKFMVYLQKENIIDESGMPKERFSAEFPKEGPSILRIQQVVRGDSAAYFCASSAGTGNTEAFFGQGTRLTVV.

The V call is TRBV6-5, the J call TRBJ2-2; D uncertain. The CDR3 length is 13 residues. CDR1 and CDR2 (germline): MNHEY, SVGAGI. V gave up 8 bases and J gave up 6 bases, with 13 bases separating them. The CDR3 loop reads CASQALSAGELFF. The CDR3 DNA is TGTGCCAGCCAAGCCCTGTCGGCCGGGGAGCTGTTTTTT.

The J gene is TRBJ2-1, the V gene TRBV7-2; tentatively, D is TRBD2 (5 bases). Between the trimmed V and J ends, which lost 0 bases and 5 bases, there was a span of 11 bases. Germline CDR1 and CDR2: SGHTA and FQGNSA. The CDR3 is 15 amino acids. Here the CDR3 reads CASSLALELNNEQFF. The CDR3 DNA is TGTGCCAGCAGCTTAGCACTAGAACTTAACAATGAGCAGTTCTTC.

This clone was counted many times. This chain uses TRBV6-4 with TRBJ2-2, with TRBD1 matching over 10 bases. With V trimmed by 6 bases and J by 3 bases, 4 bases remained unmatched. Germline CDR1 is MRHNA and CDR2 is SNTAGT. The CDR3 totals 15 residues. The CDR3 nucleotides are TGTGCCAGCAGCGGACAGGGGGTTGACACCGGGGAGCTGTTTTTT. The encoded protein is CASSGQGVDTGELFF.

The chain recombines TRBV27 with TRBJ2-5; D remains ambiguous. Deletions cut 6 bases from V and 7 bases from J, with 15 bases between. The V gene's germline CDR1 is MNHEY and CDR2 SMNVEV (reference sequence). The CDR3 runs to 13 residues. This chain's CDR3 is CASSSSLRWTQYF. CDR3 DNA: TGTGCCAGCAGCTCTTCACTCAGGTGGACCCAGTACTTC.

This rearrangement joins TRBV6-5 to TRBJ1-2; D is possibly TRBD1 (5 bases). The CDR3 length is 14 residues. The germline CDR1 and CDR2 sequences are MNHEY and SVGAGI. The V end lost 5 bases, the J end lost 2 bases, and 12 bases lay between the germline ends. The CDR3 region is CASSRRDPNYGYTF. Here the CDR3 DNA reads TGTGCCAGCAGTCGCAGGGATCCGAACTATGGCTACACCTTC.

The chain joins TRBV5-1 to TRBJ2-7; 10 bases are a match to TRBD2. Losses at the gene ends were 7 bases for V and 6 bases for J; bases not matched to a gene: 13. CDR1 is SGHRS and CDR2 is YFSETQ in the germline V gene. The CDR3 length is 15 residues. DNA of the CDR3: TGCGCCAGCTCCCTGGTCTCTAGCGGGAGTCCCGAGCAGTACTTC. This translates into CASSLVSSGSPEQYF.

The rearrangement links TRBV18 to TRBJ1-1; D not resolved. Per germline, CDR1 KGHSH and CDR2 LQKENI. The V end was cut by 3 bases, the J end by 5 bases, with 19 bases between. The CDR3 runs 16 residues. The CDR3 spells CASSPSLRLEATEAFF. CDR3 coding DNA: TGTGCCAGCTCACCGTCCCTTCGTCTGGAGGCAACTGAAGCTTTCTTT.

The V call is TRBV5-1, the J call TRBJ1-3, with D hard to call. Germline CDR1 is SGHRS and CDR2 is YFSETQ. This CDR3 has 14 amino acids. Trimming removed 5 bases from V and 0 bases from J, with 9 bases in between. CDR3 nucleotide sequence: TGCGCCAGCAGGGCCCCGTCCTCTGGAAACACCATATATTTT. Protein sequence: CASRAPSSGNTIYF.

CDR3 sequence reads: CASSGRQGVNEKLFF. In DNA, the CDR3 is TGTGCCAGCAGCGGCCGGCAGGGGGTTAATGAAAAACTGTTTTTT. The chain joins TRBV9 to TRBJ1-4, with TRBD1 matching 7 bases. From germline, CDR1 is SGDLS and CDR2 YYNGEE. The junction had 6 bases not matched to a gene; V was cut back by 3 bases and J by 4 bases. CDR3 length: 15 residues.

This sequence joins TRBV15 and TRBJ1-2, with 7 bases identical to TRBD1. V was pared by 1 base and J by 3 bases, with 2 bases of the junction left unmatched. The CDR3 contains 14 residues. CDR1 and CDR2 (germline): LNHNV, YYDKDF (reference sequence). The CDR3 is CATSRVGQDYGYTF. CDR3 bases: TGTGCCACCAGCAGAGTCGGACAGGACTATGGCTACACCTTC.

The chain couples TRBV5-4 to TRBJ2-1, with no clear D. V gave up 4 bases and J gave up 3 bases, with 5 bases separating them. Per germline, CDR1 SGHNT and CDR2 YYREEE (reference sequence). This CDR3 spans 12 amino acids. The CDR3 region has the DNA TGTGCCAGCAGCCCGGGCTACAATGAGCAGTTCTTC. Amino acids: CASSPGYNEQFF.

J is TRBJ1-2 and V is TRBV9; D gene ambiguous. The CDR3 extends over 15 amino acids. CDR1 and CDR2 from the germline V gene are SGDLS and YYNGEE. Trimming took 3 bases from V and 7 from J, leaving 19 bases between them. The CDR3 reads CASSAAEGFSSGYTF. CDR3 DNA: TGTGCCAGCAGCGCCGCAGAGGGATTCAGTAGTGGCTACACCTTC.

This sequence joins TRBV10-2 and TRBJ2-7; tentative D call: TRBD1 (6 bases). The germline V and J ends were trimmed by 5 bases and 1 base, with 6 bases remaining between them. Germline V gene lookup returns CDR1 WSHSY and CDR2 SAAADI. The CDR3 is made up of 12 amino acids. For the CDR3, the DNA is TGCGCCAGCAGTACAGGGTCCTACGAGCAGTACTTC. Encoded protein: CASSTGSYEQYF.

This clone was counted between two and nine times. This chain connects TRBV21-1 to TRBJ1-1; the DNA was not compared with TRBD1, the D call given in the table. TRBV21-1 is given as a pseudogene. There are 15 residues in the CDR3. DNA for the CDR3: TGTGCCAGCAGCGCATGCGAACAGGAGACTTTTGAAGCTTTCTTT. Its protein is CASSACEQETFEAFF.

This clone showed up many times. The chain has TRBV4-3 and TRBJ1-6, with 12 bases matching TRBD1. This CDR3 has 16 amino acids. Losses at the gene ends were 0 bases for V and 10 bases for J; bases not matched to a gene: 4. Germline V gene sequence: CDR1 LGHNA, CDR2 YSLEER. DNA for the CDR3: TGCGCCAGCAGCCAAGATCGGGGGACAGGGGGCTCACCCCTCCACTTT. Translating it yields CASSQDRGTGGSPLHF.

The chain joins TRBV7-2 to TRBJ2-7, with 8 bases lining up with TRBD2. This CDR3 has 16 amino acids. CDR1 and CDR2 (germline): SGHTA, FQGNSA. V dropped 5 bases and J dropped 4; count of bases not matched to a gene: 13. The CDR3 loop reads CASSRPGGSSGYEQYF. CDR3 coding DNA: TGTGCCAGCAGCCGACCAGGTGGGTCTAGCGGGTACGAGCAGTACTTC.

The rearrangement uses TRBV30 and TRBJ2-5; TRBD2 agrees at 9 bases. The end of the DNA fits TRBJ2-7 better, so the J call may be wrong. The CDR3 totals 15 residues. Germline V gene lookup returns CDR1 GTSNPN and CDR2 SVGIG (reference sequence). CDR3 amino acids: CAWSTGAGGPYEQYF. The CDR3 DNA reads as TGTGCCTGGAGTACTGGAGCGGGAGGTCCCTACGAGCAGTACTTC.

This chain links TRBV19 with TRBJ2-1; maybe TRBD2 (5 bases). The CDR3 extends over 17 amino acids. Germline CDR1 LNHDA, CDR2 SQIVND (reference sequence). Trimming took 7 bases from V and 0 from J, leaving 19 bases between them. CDR3: CASTPGQRSSSYNEQFF. CDR3 DNA sequence: TGTGCCAGTACCCCGGGCCAGCGGAGCTCCTCCTACAATGAGCAGTTCTTC.

This chain links TRBV5-6 with TRBJ2-7; weak D call: TRBD1 (6 bases). Germline V lookup: CDR1 SGHDT, CDR2 YYEEEE. Trimming removed 0 bases from V and 0 bases from J, with 10 bases in between. The CDR3 spans 15 residues. CDR3 residues: CASSLGAGVSYEQYF. In DNA, the CDR3 is TGTGCCAGCAGCTTGGGTGCAGGGGTCTCCTACGAGCAGTACTTC.

The chain uses TRBV19 and TRBJ1-1; D might be TRBD1 (6 bases). This CDR3 has 13 residues. V was shortened by 9 bases and J by 0 bases, with 11 bases between the two germline ends. Germline CDR1 and CDR2: LNHDA and SQIVND (reference sequence). The DNA for the CDR3 is TGTGCCAGCTCGGGACAAATGAACACTGAAGCTTTCTTT. Its protein is CASSGQMNTEAFF.